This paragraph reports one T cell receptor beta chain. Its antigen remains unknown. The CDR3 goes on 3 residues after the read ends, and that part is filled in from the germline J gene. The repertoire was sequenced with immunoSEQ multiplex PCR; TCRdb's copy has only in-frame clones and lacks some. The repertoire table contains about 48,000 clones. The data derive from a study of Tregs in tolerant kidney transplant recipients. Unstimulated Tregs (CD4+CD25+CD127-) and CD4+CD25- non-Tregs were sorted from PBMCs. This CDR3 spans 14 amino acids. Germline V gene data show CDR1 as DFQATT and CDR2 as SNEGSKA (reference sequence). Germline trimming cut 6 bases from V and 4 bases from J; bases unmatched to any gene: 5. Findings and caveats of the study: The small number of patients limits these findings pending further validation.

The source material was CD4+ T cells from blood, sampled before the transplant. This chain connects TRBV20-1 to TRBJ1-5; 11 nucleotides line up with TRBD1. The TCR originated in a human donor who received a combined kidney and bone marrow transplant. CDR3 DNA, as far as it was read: TGCAGTGCCCGGACAGGGGGCCCTAATCAGCCC. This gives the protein CSARTGGPNQP. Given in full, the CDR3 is CSARTGGPNQPQHF.